Below, 20 T cell receptor beta chains from the same sample are listed, as sequenced in a study of T cell repertoires in cytomegalovirus infection. TCRdb fed the reads into MiXCR, producing one record per CDR3 protein. Among 310,000 or so distinct CDR3 sequences, around 25% were seen once, and the ten largest hold about an eighth. These TCRs are of unknown antigen specificity. The sequencing used cultured PBMCs, collected from culture after CMV antigen stimulation. The receptors were gathered from a human donor in good health (CMV status not recorded). Some clones in this sample may be carry-over from other donors' samples.

This clonotype has more than one count but fewer than ten. This chain uses TRBV19 with TRBJ1-2; D unclear. This CDR3 has 13 residues. The germline CDR1 and CDR2 sequences are LNHDA and SQIVND (reference sequence). With 3 bases removed from V and 6 bases from J, the gap between germline ends came to 11 bases. The CDR3 DNA is TGTGCCAGTAGTATTTGGGGTTCGGATGGCTACACCTTC. The encoded protein is CASSIWGSDGYTF.

The gene calls are TRBV7-9 and TRBJ2-1; D uncertain. The CDR3 extends over 15 amino acids. CDR1 and CDR2 (germline): SEHNR, FQNEAQ (reference sequence). Trimming pared 5 bases from V and 5 bases from J, leaving 16 bases between. The chain's CDR3 is CASSMSFGKHNEQFF. DNA for the CDR3: TGTGCCAGCAGCATGTCGTTTGGGAAGCACAATGAGCAGTTCTTC. Combining the CDR3 with reference TRBV7-9 and TRBJ2-1 gives the whole variable domain DTGVSQNPRHKITKRGQNVTFRCDPISEHNRLYWYRQTLGQGPEFLTYFQNEAQLEKSRLLSDRFSAERPKGSFSTLEIQRTEQGDSAMYLCASSMSFGKHNEQFFGPGTRLTVL.

The chain carries TRBV7-2 and TRBJ2-1; 7 bases match TRBD1. The CDR3 totals 14 residues. V dropped 6 bases and J dropped 6; count of bases not matched to a gene: 8. Germline V gene lookup returns CDR1 SGHTA and CDR2 FQGNSA. The CDR3 bases are TGTGCCAGCAGAGCCGGGACAGATTTCAATGAGCAGTTCTTC. It encodes CASRAGTDFNEQFF. Filled out from reference TRBV7-2 and TRBJ2-1, the complete variable domain reads GAGVSQSPSNKVTEKGKDVELRCDPISGHTALYWYRQSLGQGLEFLIYFQGNSAPDKSGLPSDRFSAERTGGSVSTLTIQRTQQEDSAVYLCASRAGTDFNEQFFGPGTRLTVL.

In this sample, this clonotype turned up a few times. V and J are TRBV7-2 and TRBJ1-3; D remains ambiguous. The CDR3 contains 15 residues. The germline V and J ends were trimmed by 3 bases and 4 bases, with 13 bases remaining between them. Germline V CDR1 and CDR2: SGHTA, FQGNSA. CDR3: CASSFDPSAGNTIYF. The DNA of the CDR3 is TGTGCCAGCAGCTTTGATCCAAGTGCCGGAAACACCATATATTTT.

This clonotype was counted a few times. The gene calls are TRBV15 and TRBJ1-5; D unresolved. Looked up from germline, CDR1 is LNHNV and CDR2 is YYDKDF (reference sequence). The V end was cut by 1 base, the J end by 1 base, with 5 bases between. The CDR3 totals 14 residues. In DNA form, the CDR3 reads TGTGCCACCAGCAGAGGAGTCAGCAATCAGCCCCAGCATTTT. Amino acids: CATSRGVSNQPQHF.

This chain uses TRBV27 with TRBJ2-5; no reliable D call. V gave up 0 bases and J gave up 4 bases, with 9 bases separating them. CDR3 size: 14 residues. Per germline, CDR1 MNHEY and CDR2 SMNVEV (reference sequence). CDR3 residues: CASSLSATGETQYF. The CDR3 coding sequence is TGTGCCAGCAGTTTATCAGCTACGGGAGAGACCCAGTACTTC.

The gene calls are TRBV7-2 and TRBJ2-3; D is ambiguous. The CDR3 is 16 amino acids. Germline CDR1 and CDR2: SGHTA and FQGNSA. Trimming took off 0 bases at V and 4 bases at J, with 14 bases between the two ends. CDR3 in amino acids: CASSLAGQAGSDTQYF. CDR3 bases: TGTGCCAGCAGCTTAGCCGGGCAGGCCGGGTCAGATACGCAGTATTTT.

V is TRBV9 and J is TRBJ2-1; D not certain. The CDR3 covers 16 residues. Germline assignment: CDR1 SGDLS and CDR2 YYNGEE. V lost 4 bases and J 0 bases, leaving 14 bases between the germline ends. CDR3 DNA: TGTGCCAGCAGCCTTAGTGGCTCCATCTCCTACAATGAGCAGTTCTTC. It translates to CASSLSGSISYNEQFF.

DNA of the CDR3: TGTGCCAGCAGTGACTACGGGGGGCGAAATGAAAAACTGTTTTTT. The encoded protein is CASSDYGGRNEKLFF. The V call is TRBV6-2 or TRBV6-3, the J call TRBJ1-4; TRBD1 is a possible D gene (6 bases). Germline CDR1 reads MNHEY; CDR2 reads SVGEGT. V was pared by 5 bases and J by 5 bases, with 15 bases between. The CDR3 contains 15 residues.

This clonotype has just a few counts. This rearrangement joins TRBV27 to TRBJ2-3, with TRBD2 matching 13 bases. Germline CDR1 MNHEY, CDR2 SMNVEV (reference sequence). With V trimmed by 0 bases and J by 4 bases, 4 bases remained unmatched. This CDR3 has 17 residues. As DNA, the CDR3 is TGTGCCAGCAGTTTATCGAGGACTAGCGGGAGAGCAGATACGCAGTATTTT. Amino acids: CASSLSRTSGRADTQYF.

This chain links TRBV11-1 with TRBJ2-7; 8 nucleotides agree with TRBD1. V shed 4 bases, J shed 3 bases, and the junction held 8 bases outside the gene matches. Germline CDR1 and CDR2: SGHAT and FQDESV (reference sequence). CDR3 length: 15 residues. This CDR3 is CASSSGTGLIYEQYF. CDR3 sequence (DNA): TGTGCCAGCAGCTCCGGGACAGGTCTTATCTACGAGCAGTACTTC. The full variable domain, with the rest looked up from reference TRBV11-1 and TRBJ2-7, is EAEVAQSPRYKITEKSQAVAFWCDPISGHATLYWYRQILGQGPELLVQFQDESVVDDSQLPKDRFSAERLKGVDSTLKIQPAELGDSAMYLCASSSGTGLIYEQYFGPGTRLTVT.

This clonotype was seen ten or more times. The chain links TRBV7-8 to TRBJ1-4, with D maybe TRBD1 (5 bases). The germline V gene has CDR1 SGHVS and CDR2 FQNEAQ. CDR3 length equals 16 residues. V lost 1 base and J 8 bases, leaving 17 bases between the germline ends. CDR3 protein: CASSLGDPGIREKLFF. The CDR3, as DNA: TGTGCCAGCAGCTTAGGAGACCCAGGGATAAGGGAAAAACTGTTTTTT.

The table lists this clonotype with a few counts. This chain connects TRBV7-9 to TRBJ1-6, with D unclear. The CDR3 loop spans 13 amino acids. Looked up from germline, CDR1 is SEHNR and CDR2 is FQNEAQ (reference sequence). The V gene lost 3 bases and the J gene lost 5 bases, with 5 bases spanning the gap. The CDR3 DNA follows: TGTGCCAGCAGCTTCGGGGATAATTCACCCCTCCACTTT. Translated: CASSFGDNSPLHF.

The chain employs TRBV7-9 and TRBJ1-4; 9 nucleotides agree with TRBD1. The germline gives CDR1 SEHNR, CDR2 FQNEAQ (reference sequence). V dropped 4 bases and J dropped 7; count of bases not matched to a gene: 13. The CDR3 runs 17 residues. CDR3 amino acids: CASSSAGTGLIGEKLFF. Written as DNA, the CDR3 is TGTGCCAGCAGCTCGGCGGGGACAGGGCTTATTGGTGAAAAACTGTTTTTT.

This clonotype was detected many times. The CDR3 protein is CASSLPRDRGSQSSYNEQFF. The CDR3 bases are TGTGCCAGCAGCTTACCCCGGGACAGGGGGTCCCAGAGCTCCTACAATGAGCAGTTCTTC. J is TRBJ2-1 and V is TRBV7-8; 11 nucleotides match TRBD1. The germline CDR1 and CDR2 sequences are SGHVS and FQNEAQ. The CDR3 is made up of 20 amino acids. Trimming cost V 2 bases and J 0 bases; bases outside gene matches: 12.

CDR3 amino acids: CATSDPGTGNYEQYF. The CDR3 nucleotides read TGTGCCACCAGTGACCCTGGGACAGGGAACTACGAGCAGTACTTC. V is TRBV24-1 and J is TRBJ2-7; 9 bases map to TRBD1. With 4 bases clipped from V and 3 bases from J, the junction kept 6 bases outside the gene matches. Per germline, CDR1 KGHDR and CDR2 SFDVKD. This CDR3 comprises 15 residues.

The table lists this clonotype with many counts. The gene calls are TRBV19 and TRBJ2-1; D might be TRBD1 (6 bases). The germline V and J ends were trimmed by 4 bases and 4 bases, with 29 bases remaining between them. In germline, CDR1 is LNHDA, CDR2 SQIVND (reference sequence). This CDR3 comprises 20 residues. CDR3 DNA sequence: TGTGCCAGTAGTAATTTTCAGGGGCTAGCCATCAATCGGGAATACAATGAGCAGTTCTTC. Translated: CASSNFQGLAINREYNEQFF.

J is TRBJ2-5 and V is TRBV6-5, with D uncertain. CDR1 and CDR2 from the germline V gene are MNHEY and SVGAGI. The CDR3 has 16 amino acids. The germline V and J ends were trimmed by 2 bases and 0 bases, with 13 bases remaining between them. The CDR3 protein is CASSYTPGRNQETQYF. The CDR3 DNA is TGTGCCAGCAGTTACACCCCCGGGCGGAACCAAGAGACCCAGTACTTC.

This clonotype was counted between two and nine times. V gene TRBV5-1 combines with J gene TRBJ1-3, with D possibly matching TRBD1 (5 bases). Germline V gene sequence: CDR1 SGHRS, CDR2 YFSETQ. V shed 4 bases and J shed 0 bases, with 11 bases lying between them. The CDR3 totals 15 residues. CDR3 residues: CASSLDSASGNTIYF. CDR3 coding DNA: TGCGCCAGCAGCCTCGACAGTGCCTCTGGAAACACCATATATTTT.

This clonotype was recorded a few times. This rearrangement joins TRBV7-6 to TRBJ2-5; D assignment may be TRBD1 or TRBD2 (5 bases each). Trimming removed 7 bases from V and 5 bases from J, with 20 bases in between. This CDR3 is built from 15 residues. Germline loops: CDR1 SGHVS, CDR2 FNYEAQ. CDR3 region: CASIPMGRAGETQYF. The CDR3 DNA follows: TGTGCCAGCATCCCCATGGGGCGGGCTGGGGAGACCCAGTACTTC.